The entry that follows covers one TCR beta chain sequence. Antigen: not known. These data belong to a study of cytomegalovirus exposure and HLA in healthy donors. Trimming took 1 base from V and 0 from J; bases not matched to a gene: 8. Germline values: CDR1 MGHRA, CDR2 YSYEKL. The CDR3 has 18 residues. Sequenced by immunoSEQ multiplex PCR; TCRdb stores in-frame clones only, minus some. The table includes over 150,000 clones, around nine tenths detected once. General study findings and limits: Investigators reported 150 to 200 TCR beta chains as tied to cytomegalovirus.

The rearrangement links TRBV4-1 to TRBJ2-3, with 9 bases lining up with TRBD2. The clonotype was recovered from a man aged 18 to 29 in good health and CMV-seropositive. The specimen sequenced was PBMCs. Here the CDR3 DNA reads TGCGCCAGCAGCCAAGTTCTCACTACTAGCGGGAGCACAGATACGCAGTATTTT. Protein sequence: CASSQVLTTSGSTDTQYF.